Listed here are 17 T cell receptor beta chains from one sample, sequenced in a study of blood T cell repertoires in COVID-19. Sequencing used immunoSEQ multiplex PCR; TCRdb keeps in-frame clones, though not all of them. The sample includes about 480,000 clones, 85% to 90% of them seen just once. Sequencing was performed on peripheral blood. All receptors derive from a man younger than 35 with COVID-19, enrolled during active disease.

This clone was observed a few times. The chain recombines TRBV27 with TRBJ2-3; 7 nucleotides agree with TRBD2. CDR1 and CDR2 from the germline V gene are MNHEY and SMNVEV (reference sequence). This CDR3 is 13 amino acids long. With V trimmed by 7 bases and J by 3 bases, 4 bases remained unmatched. CDR3 sequence: CASTGLGTDTQYF. The CDR3 nucleotides are TGTGCCAGCACCGGACTAGGAACAGATACGCAGTATTTT.

V is TRBV5-5 and J is TRBJ2-5; TRBD1 is a possible D gene (7 bases). Germline lookup yields CDR1 SGHKS and CDR2 YYEKEE (reference sequence). The CDR3 has 17 residues. The V end was cut by 2 bases, the J end by 1 base, with 18 bases between. The DNA of the CDR3 is TGTGCCAGCAGCTTACAGGGGATCGTACTAGCCCAAGAGACCCAGTACTTC. Its protein is CASSLQGIVLAQETQYF.

The chain recombines TRBV7-9 with TRBJ1-4; TRBD1 matches 8 bases. This CDR3 contains 14 residues. CDR1 SEHNR and CDR2 FQNEAQ come from the germline V gene (reference sequence). Losses at the gene ends were 6 bases for V and 2 bases for J; bases not matched to a gene: 2. For the CDR3, the DNA is TGTGCCAGCAGACGGACAGGGACTAATGAAAAACTGTTTTTT. Residues: CASRRTGTNEKLFF.

The gene calls are TRBV6-4 and TRBJ1-2; 7 bases match TRBD1. Germline V gene lookup returns CDR1 MRHNA and CDR2 SNTAGT. The length of the CDR3 is 19 residues. The trim removed 3 bases at V and 8 bases at J, leaving 24 bases unmatched. This chain's CDR3 is CASSDGDGTASAGLSGYTF. The CDR3 DNA follows: TGTGCCAGCAGTGATGGAGACGGGACAGCCTCTGCGGGGTTGTCAGGCTACACCTTC.

The CDR3 DNA is TGTGCCAGCAGTTATGAGGTATCCGGCCCTTCCTACGAGCAGTACTTC. This gives the protein CASSYEVSGPSYEQYF. The rearrangement links TRBV6-5 to TRBJ2-7; D remains unclear. The V gene's germline CDR1 is MNHEY and CDR2 SVGAGI. The CDR3 loop spans 16 amino acids. Trimming removed 3 bases from V and 1 base from J, with 16 bases in between.

This chain joins TRBV24-1 and TRBJ2-1, with D possibly being TRBD2 (5 bases). Germline V lookup: CDR1 KGHDR, CDR2 SFDVKD. This CDR3 is built from 12 residues. V was trimmed by 5 bases and J by 8 bases, leaving 9 bases between them. The chain's CDR3 is CATSASSYEQFF. DNA of the CDR3: TGTGCCACCAGTGCTTCTAGCTATGAGCAGTTCTTC.

The chain has TRBV6-1 and TRBJ2-7, with 7 bases aligning to TRBD2. Losses at the gene ends were 3 bases for V and 1 base for J; bases not matched to a gene: 6. The CDR3 contains 15 residues. CDR1 is MNHNS, CDR2 SASEGT, per germline. CDR3 region: CASSEGTMGSYEQYF. Written as DNA, the CDR3 is TGTGCCAGCAGTGAGGGGACTATGGGTTCCTACGAGCAGTACTTC.

In this sample, this clone turned up a few times. This chain uses TRBV3-1 (or the pseudogene TRBV3-2) with TRBJ1-4; D is perhaps TRBD1 (6 bases). Germline lookup yields CDR1 LGHDT and CDR2 YNNKEL (reference sequence). This CDR3 spans 15 amino acids. Trimming shortened V by 2 bases and J by 4 bases, and 11 bases separated the two germline ends. The CDR3 is CASSQHTGLNEKLFF. The CDR3 DNA reads TGTGCCAGCAGCCAACATACAGGGCTTAATGAAAAACTGTTTTTT.

The rearrangement links TRBV24-1 to TRBJ2-2; TRBD2 aligns across 7 bases. Trimming took 3 bases from V and 4 from J; bases not matched to a gene: 7. Germline CDR1 KGHDR, CDR2 SFDVKD. This CDR3 spans 16 amino acids. CDR3 in DNA: TGTGCCACCAGTGATGCCGGACTAGAGGGCACCGGGGAGCTGTTTTTT. Translation: CATSDAGLEGTGELFF.

This chain connects TRBV5-5 to TRBJ1-2, with a tentative D call TRBD1 (6 bases). Germline-derived CDR1 and CDR2 are SGHKS and YYEKEE (reference sequence). The CDR3 runs 13 residues. V lost 1 base and J 8 bases, leaving 12 bases between the germline ends. Here the CDR3 DNA reads TGTGCCAGCAGCTTGTCTGGACAGCGGGGCTACACCTTC. This encodes CASSLSGQRGYTF.

J is TRBJ2-3 and V is TRBV3-1 (or the pseudogene TRBV3-2); TRBD2 aligns across 11 bases. CDR3 length: 15 residues. J was trimmed by 6 bases and V by 7 bases; bases with no gene match: 9. In germline, CDR1 is LGHDT, CDR2 YNNKEL (reference sequence). CDR3: CASTLTSGVYDTQYF. The CDR3 DNA reads as TGTGCCAGCACCCTGACTAGCGGGGTATATGATACGCAGTATTTT.

Comment on this clone: Other DNA sequences in the same sample also yield this CDR3. The chain joins TRBV3-1 (or the pseudogene TRBV3-2) to TRBJ1-1; D is possibly TRBD1 (5 bases). Trimming pared 1 base from V and 11 bases from J, leaving 8 bases between. The CDR3 has 11 residues. From germline, CDR1 is LGHDT and CDR2 YNNKEL (reference sequence). Written as DNA, the CDR3 is TGTGCCAGCAGCCAAGGTGGGGGGGCTTTCTTT. Its translation is CASSQGGGAFF.

The V and J genes are TRBV29-1 and TRBJ2-4; TRBD1 is a possible D gene (5 bases). Trimming removed 0 bases at V and 1 base at J, with 10 bases between. This CDR3 has 15 amino acids. Germline assignment: CDR1 SQVTM and CDR2 ANQGSEA. Written as DNA, the CDR3 is TGCAGCGTTGAAGAAAGGGGTGGTGCCAAAAACATTCAGTACTTC. It yields the protein CSVEERGGAKNIQYF.

Turning to this clone: The sample contains more than one DNA sequence encoding this CDR3. The chain uses TRBV2 and TRBJ2-1, with 9 bases matching TRBD2. This CDR3 region has 12 residues. The germline V gene has CDR1 SNHLY and CDR2 FYNNEI. The ends lost 4 bases at V and 10 bases at J; junction bases unmatched: 2. CDR3 sequence (DNA): TGTGCCAGCAGTGGACTAGCGGACGAGCAGTTCTTC. Its protein is CASSGLADEQFF.

This chain links TRBV5-1 with TRBJ2-7; 10 bases are shared with TRBD1. The CDR3 contains 16 residues. V shed 4 bases and J 1 base; nucleotides not matched to a gene: 8. Germline V gives CDR1 SGHRS, CDR2 YFSETQ. The CDR3 loop is CASSLPGTGDSYEQYF. The CDR3 DNA reads as TGCGCCAGCAGCCTCCCGGGGACAGGGGATTCCTACGAGCAGTACTTC.

Notes on this clone: Relative to the germline gene, one junction end is altered; a read error may explain this. The chain uses TRBV7-7 and TRBJ2-5, with 9 bases identical to TRBD2. In germline, CDR1 is SSHAT, CDR2 FNYEAQ (reference sequence). The CDR3 consists of 17 residues. CDR3 in amino acids: CASSLRAGVAGDETQYF. The CDR3 DNA follows: TGTGCTAGCAGCTTACGTGCGGGAGTAGCGGGAGACGAGACCCAGTACTTC. Full variable domain (remainder filled in from reference TRBV7-7 and TRBJ2-5): GAGVSQSPRYKVTKRGQDVTLRCDPISSHATLYWYQQALGQGPEFLTYFNYEAQPDKSGLPSDRFSAERPEGSISTLTIQRTEQRDSAMYRCASSLRAGVAGDETQYFGPGTRLLVL.

This chain joins TRBV11-2 and TRBJ1-1, with a possible D match to TRBD1 (6 bases). The V and J ends lost 3 bases and 1 base respectively, with 18 bases between them. The CDR3 covers 17 residues. Germline loops: CDR1 SGHAT, CDR2 FQNNGV. The CDR3 spells CASSFTRTVGPNTEAFF. DNA for the CDR3: TGTGCCAGCAGCTTCACGAGGACAGTTGGACCGAACACTGAAGCTTTCTTT.